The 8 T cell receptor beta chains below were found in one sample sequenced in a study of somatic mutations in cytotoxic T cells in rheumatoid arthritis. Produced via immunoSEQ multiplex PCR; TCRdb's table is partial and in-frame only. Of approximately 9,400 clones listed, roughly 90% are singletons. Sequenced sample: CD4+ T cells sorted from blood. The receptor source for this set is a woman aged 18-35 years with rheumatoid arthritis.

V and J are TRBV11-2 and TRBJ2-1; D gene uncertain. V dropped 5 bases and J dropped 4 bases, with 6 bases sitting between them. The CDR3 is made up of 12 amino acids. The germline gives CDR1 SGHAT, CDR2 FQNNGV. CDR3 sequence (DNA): TGTGCCAGCAGCCCCCTATACAATGAGCAGTTCTTC. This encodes CASSPLYNEQFF.

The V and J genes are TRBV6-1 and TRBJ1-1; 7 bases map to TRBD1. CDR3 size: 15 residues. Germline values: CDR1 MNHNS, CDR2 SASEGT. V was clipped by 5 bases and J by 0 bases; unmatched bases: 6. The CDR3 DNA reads TGTGCCAGCAGTAGGGGGCAGTTAATGAACACTGAAGCTTTCTTT. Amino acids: CASSRGQLMNTEAFF.

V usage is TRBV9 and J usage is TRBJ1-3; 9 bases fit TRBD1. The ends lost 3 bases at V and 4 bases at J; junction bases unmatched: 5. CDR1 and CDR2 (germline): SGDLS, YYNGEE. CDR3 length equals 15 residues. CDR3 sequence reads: CASSAGQGSGNTIYF. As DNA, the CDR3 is TGTGCCAGCAGCGCGGGACAGGGATCGGGAAACACCATATATTTT.

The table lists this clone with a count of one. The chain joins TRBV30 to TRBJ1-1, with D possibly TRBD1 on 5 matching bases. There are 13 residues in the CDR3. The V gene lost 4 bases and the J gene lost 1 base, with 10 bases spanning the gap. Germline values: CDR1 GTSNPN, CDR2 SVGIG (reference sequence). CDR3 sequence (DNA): TGTGCCTGGAAGCGACAGACGAACACTGAAGCTTTCTTT. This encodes CAWKRQTNTEAFF. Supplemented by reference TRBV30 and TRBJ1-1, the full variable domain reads SQTIHQWPATLVQPVGSPLSLECTVEGTSNPNLYWYRQAAGRGLQLLFYSVGIGQISSEVPQNLSASRPQDRQFILSSKKLLLSDSGFYLCAWKRQTNTEAFFGQGTRLTVV.

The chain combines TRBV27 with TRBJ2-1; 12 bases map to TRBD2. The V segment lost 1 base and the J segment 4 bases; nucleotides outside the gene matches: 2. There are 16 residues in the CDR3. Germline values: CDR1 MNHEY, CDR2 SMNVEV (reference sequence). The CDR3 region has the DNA TGTGCCAGCAGTTTATGGGGACTAGCGGGTTACAATGAGCAGTTCTTC. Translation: CASSLWGLAGYNEQFF.

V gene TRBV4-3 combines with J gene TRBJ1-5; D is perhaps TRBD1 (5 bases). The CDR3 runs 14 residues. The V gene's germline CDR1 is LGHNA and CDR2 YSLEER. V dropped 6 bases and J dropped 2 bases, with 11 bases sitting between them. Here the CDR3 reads CASSLDSGNQPQHF. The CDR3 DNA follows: TGCGCCAGCAGTCTCGACAGCGGCAATCAGCCCCAGCATTTT.

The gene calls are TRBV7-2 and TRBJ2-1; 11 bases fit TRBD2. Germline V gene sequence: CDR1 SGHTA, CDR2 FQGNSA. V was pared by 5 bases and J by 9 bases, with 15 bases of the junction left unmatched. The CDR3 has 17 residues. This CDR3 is CASSPLVSGGALSEQFF. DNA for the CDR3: TGTGCCAGCAGCCCCCTCGTTAGCGGGGGGGCCCTCAGTGAGCAGTTCTTC. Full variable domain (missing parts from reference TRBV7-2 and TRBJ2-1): GAGVSQSPSNKVTEKGKDVELRCDPISGHTALYWYRQSLGQGLEFLIYFQGNSAPDKSGLPSDRFSAERTGGSVSTLTIQRTQQEDSAVYLCASSPLVSGGALSEQFFGPGTRLTVL.

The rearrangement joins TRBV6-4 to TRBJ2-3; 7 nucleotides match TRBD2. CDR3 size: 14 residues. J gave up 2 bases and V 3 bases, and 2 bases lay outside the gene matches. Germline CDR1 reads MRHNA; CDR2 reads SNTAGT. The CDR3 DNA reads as TGTGCCAGCAGTGAAAGCGGGGACACAGATACGCAGTATTTT. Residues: CASSESGDTDTQYF.